This T cell receptor beta chain is from a study of shared clonotypes between healthy human individuals. The assay was immunoSEQ multiplex PCR, and TCRdb's table has in-frame clones only and misses some. The sample holds roughly 700,000 clones, about 74% seen once. This clone was counted a few times. Per germline, CDR1 SGHRS and CDR2 YFSETQ. The V gene lost 7 bases and the J gene lost 7 bases, with 17 bases spanning the gap. This CDR3 has 14 residues. V and J are TRBV5-1 and TRBJ1-4; weak D call: TRBD1 (5 bases). This clonotype originated in a woman in her twenties or thirties in good health. The specimen sequenced was memory CD4+ T cells sorted from blood. The subset here: CD45RA-negative fraction. The CDR3 is CASSVAGDREKLFF. The CDR3 DNA follows: TGCGCCAGCTCGGTGGCGGGGGATCGTGAAAAACTGTTTTTT.